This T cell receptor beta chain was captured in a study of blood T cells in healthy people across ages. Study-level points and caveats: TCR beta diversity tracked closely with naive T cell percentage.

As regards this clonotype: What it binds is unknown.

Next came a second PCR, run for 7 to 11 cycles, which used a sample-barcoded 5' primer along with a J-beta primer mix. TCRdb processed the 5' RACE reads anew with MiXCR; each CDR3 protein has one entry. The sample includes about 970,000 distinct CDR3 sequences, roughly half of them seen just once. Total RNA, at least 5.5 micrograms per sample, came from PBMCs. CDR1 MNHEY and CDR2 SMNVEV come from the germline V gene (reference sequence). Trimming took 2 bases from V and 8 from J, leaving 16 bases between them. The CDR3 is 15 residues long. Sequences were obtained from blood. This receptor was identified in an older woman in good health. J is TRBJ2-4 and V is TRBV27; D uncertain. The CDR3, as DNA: TGTGCCAGCAGTTTAGGTGCGGCCCCTTGGGACATTCAGTACTTC. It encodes CASSLGAAPWDIQYF.